The next 28 T cell receptor beta chains were all read from a single sample in a study of cytomegalovirus exposure and HLA in healthy donors. Use of 60 Vbeta and 13 Jbeta primers characterized the PCR. TCRdb keeps only in-frame clones here, not all; method: immunoSEQ multiplex PCR. Among about 170,000 clones, roughly 81% were seen once, and the ten largest hold more than 4%. Input material: PBMCs. These TCRs come from a girl aged 10-17 years in good health and CMV-seropositive.

V is TRBV9 and J is TRBJ2-1; 15 nucleotides align to TRBD2. Trimming cost V 5 bases and J 1 base; bases outside gene matches: 16. The germline V gene encodes CDR1 SGDLS and CDR2 YYNGEE. The CDR3 consists of 21 residues. The CDR3 is CASSAPGLAGGRFSSYNEQFF. The CDR3 nucleotides are TGTGCCAGCAGTGCTCCAGGACTAGCGGGGGGGCGGTTTAGTTCCTACAATGAGCAGTTCTTC.

The V and J genes are TRBV4-1 and TRBJ1-1; D is possibly TRBD1 (6 bases). Germline V gene data show CDR1 as MGHRA and CDR2 as YSYEKL. V was trimmed by 4 bases and J by 5 bases, leaving 20 bases between them. The length of the CDR3 is 16 residues. As DNA, the CDR3 is TGCGCCAGCAGCCCCCGAATGGCGGGGGCGAGTACTGAAGCTTTCTTT. Residues: CASSPRMAGASTEAFF.

The chain carries TRBV7-6 and TRBJ2-3, with D possibly matching TRBD1 (5 bases). The CDR3 sequence is 14 residues long. V gave up 5 bases and J gave up 2 bases, with 11 bases separating them. The germline V gene has CDR1 SGHVS and CDR2 FNYEAQ. In DNA form, the CDR3 reads TGTGCCAGCAGCCAAAGGGGTCCCACAGATACGCAGTATTTT. Translating gives CASSQRGPTDTQYF.

The gene calls are TRBV5-1 and TRBJ1-4; unclear D gene. Deletions cut 1 base from V and 8 bases from J, with 18 bases between. Looked up from germline, CDR1 is SGHRS and CDR2 is YFSETQ. The CDR3 runs 16 residues. The CDR3 reads CASSLIPGASKEKLFF. CDR3 sequence (DNA): TGCGCCAGCAGCTTGATCCCGGGAGCCAGTAAGGAAAAACTGTTTTTT.

This rearrangement joins TRBV11-2 to TRBJ1-1; D remains ambiguous. This CDR3 has 15 residues. Deletions cut 5 bases from V and 1 base from J, with 14 bases between. Germline lookup yields CDR1 SGHAT and CDR2 FQNNGV. The CDR3 region has the DNA TGTGCCAGCAGCCCAGTGACCGGAGGGAACACTGAAGCTTTCTTT. Encoded protein: CASSPVTGGNTEAFF.

To note about this clone: Within the sample, other DNA sequences also encode this same CDR3. This chain uses TRBV5-1 with TRBJ2-5, with 7 bases fitting TRBD1. CDR3 length equals 13 residues. The ends lost 1 base at V and 3 bases at J; junction bases unmatched: 0. CDR1 SGHRS and CDR2 YFSETQ come from the germline V gene. The CDR3 DNA sequence: TGCGCCAGCAGCTTGCAGGGGGAAGAGACCCAGTACTTC. This sequence encodes CASSLQGEETQYF.

The CDR3 sequence: CASSSPGGGTGELFF. The DNA for the CDR3 is TGTGCCAGCAGCTCCCCCGGGGGGGGCACCGGGGAGCTGTTTTTT. J is TRBJ2-2 and V is TRBV7-3, with 8 bases identical to TRBD2. This CDR3 has 15 amino acids. V lost 4 bases, J lost 4 bases, and 5 bases stayed unmatched. Germline-derived CDR1 and CDR2 are SGHTA and FQGTGA.

This rearrangement joins TRBV23-1 to TRBJ1-1; D perhaps matches TRBD1 (5 bases). Being an ORF, TRBV23-1 has a function that is uncertain. Trimming took 2 bases from V and 14 from J, leaving 12 bases between them. The CDR3 has 11 amino acids. As DNA, the CDR3 is TGCGCCAGCAGTCAAACTCCCAGGGTCTTCTTT. It encodes CASSQTPRVFF.

The rearrangement joins TRBV19 to TRBJ1-4; D possibly corresponds to TRBD1 (5 bases). CDR3 length equals 18 residues. Germline loops: CDR1 LNHDA, CDR2 SQIVND (reference sequence). Trimming pared 3 bases from V and 0 bases from J, leaving 17 bases between. CDR3 in DNA: TGTGCCAGTAGTATCTCTTTCGGACATTTGGCAACTAATGAAAAACTGTTTTTT. Its translation: CASSISFGHLATNEKLFF.

The rearrangement links TRBV6-1 to TRBJ1-1; D not certain. The CDR3 covers 15 residues. Trimming pared 1 base from V and 0 bases from J, leaving 9 bases between. Germline V lookup: CDR1 MNHNS, CDR2 SASEGT. CDR3 nucleotide sequence: TGTGCCAGCAGTGAAGTAGCACGGATGAACACTGAAGCTTTCTTT. Its translation is CASSEVARMNTEAFF.

On this clone: The junction departs from the called germline gene at one end, perhaps through a read error. This sequence joins TRBV7-3 and TRBJ1-4, with D uncertain. The CDR3 has 16 amino acids. Germline CDR1 is SGHTA and CDR2 is FQGTGA. CDR3 in DNA: TGTGCCAGCAGTTTAAGTCCCCGGGATGAGGGTGAAAAACTGTTTTTT. It translates to CASSLSPRDEGEKLFF.

This clone appeared a few times. The chain couples TRBV9 to TRBJ2-1; TRBD1 agrees at 7 bases. The CDR3 runs to 16 residues. The germline gives CDR1 SGDLS, CDR2 YYNGEE. V was pared by 3 bases and J by 4 bases, with 10 bases of the junction left unmatched. The CDR3 is CASSASTGKVYNEQFF. CDR3 nucleotide sequence: TGTGCCAGCAGCGCGTCGACAGGGAAGGTATACAATGAGCAGTTCTTC.

The CDR3 loop is CASSREGVLKLFF. CDR3 in DNA: TGTGCCAGCAGTCGAGAGGGAGTTCTAAAACTGTTTTTT. The chain has TRBV28 and TRBJ1-4; D is unresolved. From germline, CDR1 is MDHEN and CDR2 SYDVKM. CDR3 length: 13 amino acids. V lost 5 bases, J lost 10 bases, and 14 bases lay in between. The full variable domain, completed using reference TRBV28 and TRBJ1-4, is DVKVTQSSRYLVKRTGEKVFLECVQDMDHENMFWYRQDPGLGLRLIYFSYDVKMKEKGDIPEGYSVSREKKERFSLILESASTNQTSMYLCASSREGVLKLFFGSGTQLSVL.

The V gene is TRBV4-1, the J gene TRBJ1-1; D not resolved. Germline V CDR1 and CDR2: MGHRA, YSYEKL. Trimming cost V 1 base and J 1 base, with 13 bases left between them. The CDR3 loop spans 16 amino acids. The CDR3 reads CASSQGRARGNTEAFF. The CDR3 DNA reads as TGCGCCAGCAGCCAAGGAAGAGCACGGGGGAACACTGAAGCTTTCTTT.

The CDR3 DNA is TGTGCCTGGAGTGTAGGGGCCCTGGAGAAACAGCCCCAGCATTTT. Amino acids: CAWSVGALEKQPQHF. The chain employs TRBV30 and TRBJ1-5, with a tentative D call TRBD1 (5 bases). From germline, CDR1 is GTSNPN and CDR2 SVGIG (reference sequence). V lost 0 bases and J lost 7, with 16 bases in between. This CDR3 is built from 15 residues.

This chain connects TRBV5-1 to TRBJ1-2; D not resolved. There are 14 residues in the CDR3. Germline V gene lookup returns CDR1 SGHRS and CDR2 YFSETQ. The V end was cut by 0 bases, the J end by 7 bases, with 13 bases between. The CDR3 DNA is TGCGCCAGCAGCTTGGGCCTAGTTGAGGGTGGCTACACCTTC. This encodes CASSLGLVEGGYTF.

V gene TRBV4-1 combines with J gene TRBJ1-1, with no clear D. Per germline, CDR1 MGHRA and CDR2 YSYEKL. Trimming removed 4 bases from V and 4 bases from J, with 16 bases in between. This CDR3 comprises 15 residues. CDR3: CASSRIVGVSTEAFF. The CDR3 DNA sequence: TGCGCCAGCAGCCGAATTGTCGGGGTGTCCACTGAAGCTTTCTTT.

The count of this clone is one. The chain combines TRBV15 with TRBJ1-5; TRBD1 aligns across 11 bases. CDR3 length: 16 amino acids. Germline CDR1 and CDR2: LNHNV and YYDKDF (reference sequence). V lost 4 bases to trimming and J lost 5 bases; unmatched junction nucleotides: 7. CDR3 DNA sequence: TGTGCCACCAGCAATTTTGCGGGACAGGGGGATCAGCCCCAGCATTTT. Protein: CATSNFAGQGDQPQHF.

The V call is TRBV11-2, the J call TRBJ2-1; 12 bases match TRBD2. The CDR3 is 17 residues long. Germline lookup yields CDR1 SGHAT and CDR2 FQNNGV. Trimming cost V 0 bases and J 7 bases; bases outside gene matches: 7. The CDR3 DNA sequence: TGTGCCAGCAGCTTAGAATCCCTAGCGGGGGGGCCAAATGAGCAGTTCTTC. This codes for CASSLESLAGGPNEQFF.

J is TRBJ2-3 and V is TRBV11-3; weak D call: TRBD2 (6 bases). The V gene lost 1 base and the J gene lost 0 bases, with 11 bases spanning the gap. CDR3 length: 16 residues. Germline CDR1 and CDR2: SGHNT and YENEEA. In nucleotides, the CDR3 is TGTGCCAGCAGCTTAGGGGGGGACGGAAGCACAGATACGCAGTATTTT. It specifies CASSLGGDGSTDTQYF.

The chain carries TRBV11-3 and TRBJ2-3; 9 positions match TRBD2. This CDR3 comprises 15 residues. The V and J ends lost 3 bases and 1 base, in that order; junction bases with no gene match: 2. CDR1 is SGHNT and CDR2 is YENEEA in the germline V gene. CDR3 DNA: TGTGCCAGCAGCTTTTCTAGCGGGGGCACAGATACGCAGTATTTT. Its protein product is CASSFSSGGTDTQYF.

V usage is TRBV7-3 and J usage is TRBJ2-2; TRBD1 agrees at 7 bases. Losses at the gene ends were 5 bases for V and 7 bases for J; bases not matched to a gene: 16. The CDR3 has 17 residues. The germline gives CDR1 SGHTA, CDR2 FQGTGA. The CDR3 protein is CASSPTGASPRSGELFF. In DNA, the CDR3 is TGTGCCAGCAGCCCCACAGGGGCGAGTCCTCGTAGCGGGGAGCTGTTTTTT.

The chain links TRBV14 to TRBJ2-1; a weak D match, TRBD2 (6 bases). Trimming cost V 0 bases and J 11 bases, with 11 bases left between them. This CDR3 is 13 amino acids long. CDR1 is SGHDN and CDR2 is FVKESK in the germline V gene. DNA for the CDR3: TGTGCCAGCAGCCAAGATCTCACTAGCCAGCAGTTCTTC. Translation gives CASSQDLTSQQFF.

This rearrangement joins TRBV7-9 to TRBJ1-1; D not certain. This CDR3 comprises 12 residues. The V and J ends lost 4 bases and 8 bases respectively, with 11 bases between them. Germline CDR1 is SEHNR and CDR2 is FQNEAQ (reference sequence). The CDR3 is CASSSRTEEAFF. The CDR3 region has the DNA TGTGCCAGCAGCTCGCGTACAGAGGAAGCTTTCTTT. The full variable domain, its missing parts supplied by reference TRBV7-9 and TRBJ1-1, is DTGVSQNPRHKITKRGQNVTFRCDPISEHNRLYWYRQTLGQGPEFLTYFQNEAQLEKSRLLSDRFSAERPKGSFSTLEIQRTEQGDSAMYLCASSSRTEEAFFGQGTRLTVV.

The CDR3 DNA follows: TGTGCCAGCAGTGAACCGGGACAGGGAATGAGTCAGCCCCAGCATTTT. Translation: CASSEPGQGMSQPQHF. The chain employs TRBV6-1 and TRBJ1-5; 9 nucleotides align to TRBD1. Germline-derived CDR1 and CDR2 are MNHNS and SASEGT. Losses at the gene ends were 2 bases for V and 6 bases for J; bases not matched to a gene: 8. CDR3 length: 16 amino acids.

This chain links TRBV5-1 with TRBJ2-1; 11 positions match TRBD2. From germline, CDR1 is SGHRS and CDR2 YFSETQ. The CDR3 is 18 residues long. V was clipped by 6 bases and J by 10 bases; unmatched bases: 21. CDR3 DNA sequence: TGCGCCAGCACACGGTGGGGTCTAGCGGGGGGAGGAGAGGACGAGCAGTTCTTC. It translates to CASTRWGLAGGGEDEQFF.

V is TRBV18 and J is TRBJ1-3; 7 nucleotides agree with TRBD1. Losses at the gene ends were 6 bases for V and 4 bases for J; bases not matched to a gene: 9. The CDR3 runs to 15 residues. The V gene's germline CDR1 is KGHSH and CDR2 LQKENI. CDR3 nucleotides: TGTGCCAGCTCGGCCGACAGGGCGGCCGGAAACACCATATATTTT. This encodes CASSADRAAGNTIYF.

In DNA form, the CDR3 reads TGTGCCTGGAAGGAGGATCTCCCTGAAGCTTTCTTT. As protein: CAWKEDLPEAFF. This rearrangement joins TRBV30 to TRBJ1-1, with D hard to call. The germline gives CDR1 GTSNPN, CDR2 SVGIG (reference sequence). The CDR3 length is 12 residues. V shed 4 bases and J shed 6 bases, with 12 bases lying between them.